These 20 T cell receptor beta chains were all obtained from the same sample, sequenced in a study of blood T cells in healthy people across ages. Using a J-beta primer mix together with a sample-barcoded 5' primer, a second PCR was run for roughly 7 to 12 cycles. Each CDR3 protein is one row after TCRdb ran MiXCR on the 5' RACE reads. The sample has around 990,000 distinct CDR3 sequences, roughly a quarter seen once. The same specimen was also included in a second study, on T cells of mothers and their children.

Source material: blood. The receptors stem from a girl aged 2 to 9 in good health.

This clonotype occurred a few times. The junction departs from germline at one end; a sequencing error may be responsible. The chain combines TRBV7-9 with TRBJ2-7; D is ambiguous. The CDR3 consists of 14 residues. From germline, CDR1 is SEHNR and CDR2 FQNEAQ (reference sequence). CDR3 loop: CASSLENSSDEQYF. The CDR3 coding sequence is TGTGCCAGCAGCTTAGAAAACAGCTCCGACGAGCAGTACTTC.

The V gene is TRBV9, the J gene TRBJ2-5; perhaps TRBD1 as D (6 bases). V lost 5 bases, J lost 1 base, and 18 bases lay in between. The CDR3 is 16 amino acids. Germline assignment: CDR1 SGDLS and CDR2 YYNGEE. The CDR3 bases are TGTGCCAGCAGTGAGTACCCCGGGACACTCCAAGAGACCCAGTACTTC. Its translation: CASSEYPGTLQETQYF.

The V gene is TRBV12-3 or TRBV12-4, the J gene TRBJ1-6, with D possibly TRBD1 on 6 matching bases. CDR3 length: 12 residues. Trimming took 5 bases from V and 10 from J, leaving 9 bases between them. The CDR3 coding sequence is TGTGCCAGCAGTCCCCAGGGGTCACCCCTCCACTTT. Translating gives CASSPQGSPLHF.

The rearrangement joins TRBV5-1 to TRBJ2-3, with a possible D match to TRBD1 (6 bases). The closer fit of TRBJ1-5 to the DNA end suggests the J call may be wrong. CDR3 length: 17 amino acids. CDR1 is SGHRS, CDR2 YFSETQ, per germline. The CDR3 is CASSWGFGGGPTDTQHF. DNA for the CDR3: TGCGCCAGCAGCTGGGGTTTCGGCGGGGGGCCCACAGATACGCAGCATTTT.

The chain links TRBV29-1 to TRBJ2-7; 10 nucleotides line up with TRBD1. The germline gives CDR1 SQVTM, CDR2 ANQGSEA. CDR3 size: 15 residues. V lost 4 bases to trimming and J lost 3 bases; unmatched junction nucleotides: 9. CDR3 nucleotide sequence: TGCAGCGTTGTCGACCGGGACAGGGGATTCTACGAGCAGTACTTC. This codes for CSVVDRDRGFYEQYF.

This clonotype was seen a handful of times. The V and J genes are TRBV7-9 and TRBJ2-1, with 7 positions matching TRBD2. The V and J ends lost 4 bases and 3 bases, in that order; junction bases with no gene match: 6. The CDR3 runs to 15 residues. Germline values: CDR1 SEHNR, CDR2 FQNEAQ (reference sequence). Here the CDR3 reads CASSSSGTVYNEQFF. CDR3 sequence (DNA): TGTGCCAGCAGCTCGAGCGGGACGGTCTACAATGAGCAGTTCTTC.

The genes are TRBV12-5 and TRBJ2-2, with D tentatively TRBD2 (6 bases). The CDR3 has 15 amino acids. Trimming pared 1 base from V and 2 bases from J, leaving 8 bases between. Germline CDR1 and CDR2: LGHNT and FRNRAP. CDR3 in amino acids: CASGLEGTNTGELFF. The CDR3 nucleotides are TGTGCTAGTGGTTTGGAAGGGACTAACACCGGGGAGCTGTTTTTT.

The chain carries TRBV7-2 and TRBJ1-2; D remains ambiguous. V was clipped by 1 base and J by 3 bases, with 15 bases between them. The CDR3 runs 16 residues. Germline values: CDR1 SGHTA, CDR2 FQGNSA. The chain's CDR3 is CASSLEGITSHYGYTF. The CDR3 DNA sequence: TGTGCCAGCAGCTTAGAAGGGATTACGTCTCACTATGGCTACACCTTC.

The chain employs TRBV6-5 and TRBJ1-2; possibly TRBD1 for D (5 bases). The germline V gene has CDR1 MNHEY and CDR2 SVGAGI. The CDR3 totals 18 residues. V was cut by 0 bases and J by 4 bases, with 21 bases left in between. As DNA, the CDR3 is TGTGCCAGCAGTTACTCACCACCGGGACGGGTCGAAGTCTATGGCTACACCTTC. Protein: CASSYSPPGRVEVYGYTF.

The table lists this clonotype with a few counts. The rearrangement joins TRBV11-2 to TRBJ2-1; no firm D call. TRBJ2-5 explains the end of the DNA better; the J call may be wrong. Germline V gene data show CDR1 as SGHAT and CDR2 as FQNNGV. The CDR3 length is 12 residues. The CDR3 DNA reads as TGTGCCAGCAGCACACAAAAAGAGACCCAGTACTTC. The encoded protein is CASSTQKETQYF.

V usage is TRBV18 and J usage is TRBJ2-3; D possibly uses TRBD1 or TRBD2 (5 bases each). Trimming took 0 bases from V and 1 from J, leaving 8 bases between them. The CDR3 has 15 residues. Germline V CDR1 and CDR2: KGHSH, LQKENI. The CDR3 sequence: CASSPPEGRTDTQYF. The CDR3, as DNA: TGTGCCAGCTCACCACCCGAGGGACGCACAGATACGCAGTATTTT.

The genes are TRBV29-1 and TRBJ2-5; 11 nucleotides align to TRBD2. The better agreement between TRBJ2-7 and the DNA end casts doubt on the J call. The CDR3 spans 14 residues. The germline V gene has CDR1 SQVTM and CDR2 ANQGSEA. This CDR3 reads CSVSLLAGDYEQYF. CDR3 in DNA: TGCAGCGTCTCACTACTAGCGGGAGACTACGAGCAGTACTTC.

The table lists this clonotype with a few counts. The DNA of the CDR3 is TGTGCCAGCAGCCAAGATGAGTACGGATATGAGCAGTTCTTC. It encodes CASSQDEYGYEQFF. This chain links TRBV14 with TRBJ2-1; D uncertain. The V gene lost 0 bases and the J gene lost 8 bases, with 11 bases spanning the gap. Germline V lookup: CDR1 SGHDN, CDR2 FVKESK. This CDR3 comprises 14 residues. Drawing the rest from reference TRBV14 and TRBJ2-1, the complete variable domain is EAGVTQFPSHSVIEKGQTVTLRCDPISGHDNLYWYRRVMGKEIKFLLHFVKESKQDESGMPNNRFLAERTGGTYSTLKVQPAELEDSGVYFCASSQDEYGYEQFFGPGTRLTVL.

The chain is built from TRBV14 and TRBJ2-5; the D is unclear. Trimming cost V 2 bases and J 2 bases, with 15 bases left between them. Germline assignment: CDR1 SGHDN and CDR2 FVKESK. This CDR3 has 16 residues. CDR3 bases: TGTGCCAGCAGCCAATGGCCCCCTGGGAAACAAGAGACCCAGTACTTC. It is translated as CASSQWPPGKQETQYF.

This clonotype turned up a few times. J is TRBJ2-5 and V is TRBV29-1; possibly TRBD1 or TRBD2 for D (5 bases each). The J call is doubtful: the DNA matches TRBJ2-7 better. Germline V gives CDR1 SQVTM, CDR2 ANQGSEA. This CDR3 has 11 residues. This chain's CDR3 is CSVVSGPEQYV. The CDR3 nucleotides read TGCAGCGTTGTATCGGGACCCGAGCAGTACGTC.

In this sample, this clonotype turned up a few times. The chain has TRBV6-2 or TRBV6-3 and TRBJ2-2; D might be TRBD1 (5 bases). Germline V CDR1 and CDR2: MNHEY, SVGEGT. V was trimmed by 0 bases and J by 3 bases, leaving 8 bases between them. The CDR3 spans 15 residues. Here the CDR3 reads CASSYSGVDTGELFF. The CDR3 region has the DNA TGTGCCAGCAGTTACTCAGGGGTGGACACCGGGGAGCTGTTTTTT.

The chain links TRBV29-1 to TRBJ2-7; TRBD1 aligns across 7 bases. Per germline, CDR1 SQVTM and CDR2 ANQGSEA. J lost 4 bases, V lost 4 bases, and 7 bases had no gene match. The CDR3 has 13 amino acids. The CDR3 loop reads CSVAFATGYEQYF. DNA of the CDR3: TGCAGCGTTGCATTCGCGACAGGGTACGAGCAGTACTTC.

J is TRBJ2-1 and V is TRBV7-8; TRBD2 matches at 9 bases. Looked up from germline, CDR1 is SGHVS and CDR2 is FQNEAQ. V was clipped by 6 bases and J by 6 bases; unmatched bases: 15. This CDR3 is built from 17 residues. The chain's CDR3 is CASSLVPGLATGNEQFF. CDR3 nucleotide sequence: TGTGCCAGCAGTCTGGTCCCCGGACTAGCGACCGGCAATGAGCAGTTCTTC. Supplemented by reference TRBV7-8 and TRBJ2-1, the full variable domain reads GAGVSQSPRYKVAKRGQDVALRCDPISGHVSLFWYQQALGQGPEFLTYFQNEAQLDKSGLPSDRFFAERPEGSVSTLKIQRTQQEDSAVYLCASSLVPGLATGNEQFFGPGTRLTVL.

The chain is built from TRBV20-1 and TRBJ2-1, with TRBD2 matching over 13 bases. V lost 5 bases, J lost 10 bases, and 8 bases stayed unmatched. From germline, CDR1 is DFQATT and CDR2 SNEGSKA (reference sequence). This CDR3 is built from 14 residues. The CDR3 region is CSAWGLAGSEEQFF. The CDR3 bases are TGCAGTGCTTGGGGACTAGCGGGGAGCGAGGAGCAGTTCTTC.

This clonotype was seen a few times. This chain links TRBV29-1 with TRBJ1-3; tentative D call: TRBD1 (6 bases). There are 14 residues in the CDR3. Trimming took 3 bases from V and 1 from J, leaving 10 bases between them. Germline-derived CDR1 and CDR2 are SQVTM and ANQGSEA. The CDR3 is CSVDIGGSGNTIYF. CDR3 coding DNA: TGCAGCGTTGATATAGGGGGTTCTGGAAACACCATATATTTT.